Below are 2 T cell receptor beta chains sequenced from a single sample in a study of blood T cell repertoires in COVID-19. The method was immunoSEQ multiplex PCR; TCRdb's version includes in-frame clones alone and lacks a portion of them. The table records about 76,000 clones, roughly 90% of them present only once. Sequencing input: peripheral blood. Receptor source: a human donor in a cohort sampled during active COVID-19.

The chain joins TRBV6-6 to TRBJ2-1, with 10 bases aligning to TRBD2. V lost 5 bases to trimming and J lost 7 bases; unmatched junction nucleotides: 11. The CDR3 consists of 16 residues. Germline-derived CDR1 and CDR2 are MNHNY and SVGAGI (reference sequence). CDR3 nucleotide sequence: TGTGCCAGCAGTCCTCGGGGGGTAGCGGGAGGAAATGAGCAGTTCTTC. Protein sequence: CASSPRGVAGGNEQFF.

The CDR3 is CASSGVGGNEKLFF. Written as DNA, the CDR3 is TGTGCCAGCAGTGGGGTTGGGGGCAATGAAAAACTGTTTTTT. The genes are TRBV2 and TRBJ1-4, with a weak D call TRBD1 (6 bases). There are 14 residues in the CDR3. Germline V gene sequence: CDR1 SNHLY, CDR2 FYNNEI. With 4 bases removed from V and 5 bases from J, the gap between germline ends came to 11 bases.